This passage covers 21 T cell receptor beta chains from one sample sequenced in a study of blood T cells in healthy people across ages. The use of a sample-barcoded 5' primer and a J-beta primer mix characterized a second PCR of about 7 to 12 cycles. Each CDR3 protein gets one entry after TCRdb re-called the 5' RACE reads with MiXCR. The sample lists fewer than 900,000 distinct CDR3 sequences; around 40% were seen once. What was sequenced was blood. These receptors all stem from a woman aged 60-75 years in good health.

The CDR3 DNA reads as TGTGCCAGCAGCCAAGCCTATGGGGGACAGGGGACTAACGGGGAGCTGTTTTTT. It encodes CASSQAYGGQGTNGELFF. The genes are TRBV4-2 and TRBJ2-2, with 10 positions matching TRBD1. The CDR3 totals 18 residues. Germline trimming cut 1 base from V and 7 bases from J; bases unmatched to any gene: 12. Germline V gene sequence: CDR1 LGHNA, CDR2 YNFKEQ.

As for this clonotype: This clone may be a read error of a much larger clone one base away. The chain uses TRBV9 and TRBJ2-7; D perhaps matches TRBD2 (6 bases). Germline CDR1 is SGDLS and CDR2 is YYNGEE. The CDR3 spans 13 residues. The CDR3 DNA sequence: TGTGCCGGCAGCGTGAGTGCGGGGACCGAGCAGTACTTC. It specifies CAGSVSAGTEQYF.

The rearrangement uses TRBV20-1 and TRBJ1-1; the match to TRBD1 covers 10 bases. CDR3 size: 15 residues. Germline trimming cut 3 bases from V and 2 bases from J; bases unmatched to any gene: 6. Germline loops: CDR1 DFQATT, CDR2 SNEGSKA (reference sequence). The CDR3 is CSARRTGGKNTEAFF. In DNA, the CDR3 is TGCAGTGCTAGGAGGACAGGGGGGAAAAACACTGAAGCTTTCTTT.

The chain recombines TRBV7-2 with TRBJ2-6, with unresolved D. Trimming cost V 4 bases and J 0 bases, with 10 bases left between them. The CDR3 sequence is 16 residues long. Germline V gene lookup returns CDR1 SGHTA and CDR2 FQGNSA. CDR3 bases: TGTGCCAGCAGCTCGCAGGTAGTCTCTGGGGCCAACGTCCTGACTTTC. This encodes CASSSQVVSGANVLTF.

The chain employs TRBV21-1 and TRBJ1-2; TRBD1 was called by the table and not checked on the DNA. TRBV21-1 is a pseudogene segment. This CDR3 spans 14 amino acids. The CDR3 sequence: CASSRVGHCYGYTF. CDR3 coding DNA: TGTGCCAGCAGCAGAGTTGGACACTGCTATGGCTACACCTTC.

This clonotype turned up a few times. A much larger clone sits a single nucleotide away, making a read error possible. This rearrangement joins TRBV3-1 to TRBJ1-1, with a possible D match to TRBD1 (5 bases). The CDR3 consists of 14 residues. Germline CDR1 is LGHDT and CDR2 is YNNKEL (reference sequence). V was cut by 4 bases and J by 0 bases, with 9 bases left in between. The CDR3 DNA sequence: TGTGCCAGCAGCCCCCGGGGGGTGAACACTGAAGCTTTCTTT. Amino acids: CASSPRGVNTEAFF.

The chain uses TRBV20-1 and TRBJ2-5; D unclear. Trimming pared 0 bases from V and 5 bases from J, leaving 13 bases between. This CDR3 is 14 amino acids long. CDR1 DFQATT and CDR2 SNEGSKA come from the germline V gene (reference sequence). CDR3 amino acids: CSARDFGTVETQYF. In DNA, the CDR3 is TGCAGTGCTAGAGATTTTGGTACGGTGGAGACCCAGTACTTC.

The rearrangement joins TRBV2 to TRBJ2-7; 8 bases line up with TRBD1. The germline V gene has CDR1 SNHLY and CDR2 FYNNEI. The V gene end was trimmed by 6 bases and the J gene end by 4 bases; junction bases not matched to a gene: 8. The CDR3 has 14 amino acids. The CDR3 sequence is CASSGQGGSYEQYF. CDR3 DNA sequence: TGTGCCAGCAGCGGACAGGGAGGATCTTACGAGCAGTACTTC.

V is TRBV3-1 and J is TRBJ2-7, with D unresolved. Trimming removed 0 bases from V and 0 bases from J, with 15 bases in between. CDR3 length equals 17 residues. CDR1 and CDR2 from the germline V gene are LGHDT and YNNKEL (reference sequence). The CDR3 nucleotides are TGTGCCAGCAGCCAAGATCTCGTGGTCAAGAGCTCCTACGAGCAGTACTTC. It yields the protein CASSQDLVVKSSYEQYF.

This clonotype came up a few times. A junction boundary mismatches the germline segment, possibly from a read error. The chain has TRBV20-1 and TRBJ1-2; unclear D gene. The germline V gene has CDR1 DFQATT and CDR2 SNEGSKA (reference sequence). The CDR3 has 17 amino acids. In DNA form, the CDR3 reads TGCAGTGCTAGAGATATAACAAAGACGGCAAGCAACTATGGCTATACCTTC. Translating gives CSARDITKTASNYGYTF.

This clonotype has a count of ten or more. The chain is built from TRBV2 and TRBJ2-3, with D unresolved. The CDR3 has 14 amino acids. V gave up 5 bases and J gave up 5 bases, with 14 bases separating them. Looked up from germline, CDR1 is SNHLY and CDR2 is FYNNEI. The CDR3 sequence is CASSLRPVGDTQYF. The DNA of the CDR3 is TGTGCCAGCAGTTTACGTCCAGTCGGAGATACGCAGTATTTT.

This clonotype was counted once. The chain links TRBV20-1 to TRBJ2-3; D may be TRBD1 (6 bases). The CDR3 contains 14 residues. Germline loops: CDR1 DFQATT, CDR2 SNEGSKA (reference sequence). Trimming shortened V by 3 bases and J by 1 base, and 11 bases separated the two germline ends. CDR3 coding DNA: TGCAGTGCTAGTGTGAGGACAGGCACAGATACGCAGTATTTT. This translates into CSASVRTGTDTQYF.

The rearrangement links TRBV5-1 to TRBJ2-1; the match to TRBD2 covers 10 bases. This CDR3 comprises 15 residues. V was pared by 5 bases and J by 2 bases, with 4 bases of the junction left unmatched. The germline V gene has CDR1 SGHRS and CDR2 YFSETQ. The CDR3 nucleotides are TGCGCCAGCAGTTATCTAGCGGGGGCCTACAATGAGCAGTTCTTC. Its translation: CASSYLAGAYNEQFF.

This chain connects TRBV3-1 to TRBJ2-7, with D possibly TRBD2 on 6 matching bases. The germline gives CDR1 LGHDT, CDR2 YNNKEL (reference sequence). V was clipped by 1 base and J by 3 bases, with 22 bases between them. CDR3 length: 18 residues. CDR3: CASSQAERTTGRDYEQYF. The CDR3 coding sequence is TGTGCCAGCAGCCAAGCGGAGCGAACTACGGGGCGGGACTACGAGCAGTACTTC.

The chain recombines TRBV4-2 with TRBJ2-1; 8 bases are shared with TRBD2. Trimming cost V 4 bases and J 1 base; bases outside gene matches: 6. Germline V gene lookup returns CDR1 LGHNA and CDR2 YNFKEQ. The CDR3 is 16 residues long. CDR3 sequence reads: CASSLTGTSSYNEQFF. CDR3 in DNA: TGTGCCAGCAGCCTTACCGGGACTAGTTCCTACAATGAGCAGTTCTTC.

The V gene is TRBV7-2, the J gene TRBJ2-5; D possibly matches TRBD1 or TRBD2 (7 bases each). Trimming removed 5 bases at V and 2 bases at J, with 21 bases between. Germline CDR1 SGHTA, CDR2 FQGNSA. This CDR3 comprises 17 residues. The CDR3 coding sequence is TGTGCCAGCAGCCGAAGTGGGGCAGGGGGGGAACAAGAGACCCAGTACTTC. It is translated as CASSRSGAGGEQETQYF.

V usage is TRBV7-3 and J usage is TRBJ1-5, with D unresolved. The CDR3 covers 14 residues. V was cut by 5 bases and J by 7 bases, with 15 bases left in between. Germline-derived CDR1 and CDR2 are SGHTA and FQGTGA. CDR3 nucleotides: TGTGCCAGCAGCGAAGGACCACAAGGGCAGCCCCAGCATTTT. The encoded protein is CASSEGPQGQPQHF.

The chain links TRBV9 to TRBJ2-2; weak D call: TRBD2 (6 bases). CDR1 SGDLS and CDR2 YYNGEE come from the germline V gene. This CDR3 spans 16 amino acids. Trimming removed 0 bases at V and 6 bases at J, with 15 bases between. This CDR3 reads CASSVDGGSVPGELFF. CDR3 coding DNA: TGTGCCAGCAGCGTAGATGGAGGGAGCGTCCCCGGGGAGCTGTTTTTT.

This clonotype appeared many times. This chain connects TRBV12-3 or TRBV12-4 to TRBJ2-5; D call uncertain. The CDR3 covers 13 residues. Trimming removed 6 bases from V and 5 bases from J, with 13 bases in between. The CDR3 loop is CASSPSLWETQYF. DNA of the CDR3: TGTGCCAGCAGCCCTTCCTTATGGGAGACCCAGTACTTC.

The chain employs TRBV10-3 and TRBJ2-5; no clear D. There are 13 residues in the CDR3. V dropped 6 bases and J dropped 2 bases, with 10 bases sitting between them. CDR1 and CDR2 (germline): ENHRY, SYGVKD. The DNA of the CDR3 is TGTGCCATCAGGGCAGACAATCAAGAGACCCAGTACTTC. It translates to CAIRADNQETQYF.

This clonotype was counted ten times or more. The J gene is TRBJ2-3, the V gene TRBV5-1, with D unclear. The CDR3 has 14 amino acids. V was clipped by 4 bases and J by 0 bases, with 9 bases between them. The germline V gene encodes CDR1 SGHRS and CDR2 YFSETQ. The CDR3 here is CASSPSSSTDTQYF. CDR3 nucleotide sequence: TGCGCCAGCAGCCCATCGAGTAGCACAGATACGCAGTATTTT.